This is a list of T cell receptor beta chains from one sample in a study of neoadjuvant anti-PD-1 for oral cavity cancer. The repertoire was sequenced with immunoSEQ multiplex PCR; TCRdb's copy has only in-frame clones and lacks some. This table holds around 10,000 clones, 63% found once. The specimen was tumor tissue, collected after nivolumab (anti-PD-1) treatment. These receptors were collected from a person between 35 and 79 years old with oral cavity squamous cell carcinoma. CDR3s leave out the opening cysteine and the closing phenylalanine or tryptophan. Fields, in order: J gene, V gene, D gene, CDR3 length, clone size, CDR3 protein. D genes are given only for firm matches. Not every row has a clone size; where given, it reads once, few, many or a size class.

j_call: TRBJ2-2; v_call: TRBV5-6; d_call: TRBD2; cdr3_length: 13; clone_size: .; cdr3_aa: ASSPGAGDTGELF
j_call: TRBJ1-1; v_call: TRBV7-9; d_call: TRBD1; cdr3_length: 11; clone_size: .; cdr3_aa: ASSFYQGAEAF
j_call: TRBJ2-1; v_call: TRBV5-1; d_call: .; cdr3_length: 15; clone_size: .; cdr3_aa: ASSLIRSGRSYNEQF
j_call: TRBJ2-5; v_call: TRBV5-1; d_call: .; cdr3_length: 11; clone_size: .; cdr3_aa: ASSSGSAETQY
j_call: TRBJ1-2; v_call: TRBV6-1; d_call: .; cdr3_length: 12; clone_size: once; cdr3_aa: ASLGGATPGGYT
j_call: TRBJ2-3; v_call: TRBV23-1; d_call: TRBD1; cdr3_length: 17; clone_size: .; cdr3_aa: ASSQSCRPTGPSTDTQY
j_call: TRBJ2-3; v_call: TRBV5-1; d_call: .; cdr3_length: 14; clone_size: .; cdr3_aa: ASSPGLTYYTDTQY
j_call: TRBJ2-2; v_call: TRBV7-9; d_call: .; cdr3_length: 13; clone_size: .; cdr3_aa: ASSPRALNTGELF
j_call: TRBJ2-7; v_call: TRBV7-3; d_call: TRBD2; cdr3_length: 14; clone_size: .; cdr3_aa: ASSLTSGRLFYEQY
j_call: TRBJ2-5; v_call: TRBV4-2; d_call: TRBD2; cdr3_length: 14; clone_size: .; cdr3_aa: ASSQELAGDQETQY
j_call: TRBJ2-2; v_call: TRBV7-8; d_call: TRBD2; cdr3_length: 15; clone_size: .; cdr3_aa: ASSASSGSMWTGELF
j_call: TRBJ1-2; v_call: TRBV28; d_call: .; cdr3_length: 12; clone_size: few; cdr3_aa: ASSLYGLYYGYT
j_call: TRBJ2-7; v_call: TRBV28; d_call: TRBD1; cdr3_length: 12; clone_size: .; cdr3_aa: ASRIPGQGYEQY
j_call: TRBJ2-3; v_call: TRBV5-4; d_call: .; cdr3_length: 11; clone_size: .; cdr3_aa: ASSLKGIDTQY
j_call: TRBJ1-2; v_call: TRBV2; d_call: .; cdr3_length: 11; clone_size: .; cdr3_aa: ASNRLGEGGYT
j_call: TRBJ2-2; v_call: TRBV11-2; d_call: .; cdr3_length: 9; clone_size: .; cdr3_aa: ASSPSRELF
j_call: TRBJ1-2; v_call: TRBV6-1; d_call: .; cdr3_length: 10; clone_size: .; cdr3_aa: ASSRSDYGYT
j_call: TRBJ1-1; v_call: TRBV29-1; d_call: .; cdr3_length: 14; clone_size: .; cdr3_aa: SVATTGPFRDTEAF
j_call: TRBJ1-2; v_call: TRBV6-1; d_call: .; cdr3_length: 11; clone_size: few; cdr3_aa: ASMKDPFYGYT
j_call: TRBJ2-1; v_call: TRBV7-3; d_call: .; cdr3_length: 14; clone_size: .; cdr3_aa: ASSPQRGLGPNEQF
j_call: TRBJ2-1; v_call: TRBV28; d_call: TRBD1; cdr3_length: 13; clone_size: .; cdr3_aa: ASSSIGQGYNEQF
j_call: TRBJ2-7; v_call: TRBV5-1; d_call: .; cdr3_length: 12; clone_size: .; cdr3_aa: ASSLGRTSYEQY
j_call: TRBJ1-2; v_call: TRBV6-5; d_call: .; cdr3_length: 10; clone_size: .; cdr3_aa: ASSYGGNGYT
j_call: TRBJ1-1; v_call: TRBV28; d_call: .; cdr3_length: 8; clone_size: few; cdr3_aa: AISAKKAF
j_call: TRBJ2-2; v_call: TRBV19; d_call: TRBD2; cdr3_length: 12; clone_size: once; cdr3_aa: AAQSGRAVGELF
j_call: TRBJ1-2; v_call: TRBV27; d_call: TRBD1; cdr3_length: 12; clone_size: .; cdr3_aa: ATSNRGRENGYT
j_call: TRBJ2-7; v_call: TRBV7-9; d_call: .; cdr3_length: 11; clone_size: .; cdr3_aa: ASSLSSSYEQY
j_call: TRBJ1-1; v_call: TRBV7-9; d_call: TRBD1; cdr3_length: 14; clone_size: .; cdr3_aa: ASSGPGTGMNTEAF
j_call: TRBJ2-1; v_call: TRBV6-1; d_call: TRBD2; cdr3_length: 13; clone_size: .; cdr3_aa: ASSEIAGGGYEQF
j_call: TRBJ1-2; v_call: TRBV28; d_call: .; cdr3_length: 11; clone_size: .; cdr3_aa: ASSLMIGYGYT